This passage covers 20 T cell receptor beta chains from one sample sequenced in a study of T cells in Graves' hyperthyroidism and ophthalmopathy. RNA transcripts yielded amplified TCR beta CDR3 regions. With the HTBI primer set, the TCR CDR3 went through a first round of RT-PCR. TCRdb re-called the multiplex PCR reads through MiXCR, storing one row per CDR3 protein. The sample has fewer than 900,000 distinct CDR3 sequences, about 17% seen once. Sequenced input: blood. The receptors originated from a man aged 18 to 29 with Graves' hyperthyroidism.

In this sample, this clonotype turned up many times. The gene calls are TRBV6-1 and TRBJ1-1; no reliable D call. Germline V gene lookup returns CDR1 MNHNS and CDR2 SASEGT. With 5 bases removed from V and 1 base from J, the gap between germline ends came to 14 bases. The CDR3 is 15 residues long. The CDR3 sequence is CASSIPYSPNTEAFF. In DNA, the CDR3 is TGTGCCAGCAGTATACCTTACAGCCCGAACACTGAAGCTTTCTTT.

In this sample, this clonotype turned up a few times. The chain couples TRBV27 to TRBJ1-1; D is ambiguous. This CDR3 is built from 13 residues. V dropped 3 bases and J dropped 4 bases, with 9 bases sitting between them. In germline, CDR1 is MNHEY, CDR2 SMNVEV (reference sequence). In nucleotides, the CDR3 is TGTGCCAGCAGTTTTGGGCAGACCACTGAAGCTTTCTTT. Its translation: CASSFGQTTEAFF.

This clonotype was seen a few times. The chain uses TRBV7-9 and TRBJ2-7; 13 nucleotides agree with TRBD2. CDR1 and CDR2 from the germline V gene are SEHNR and FQNEAQ (reference sequence). J was trimmed by 3 bases and V by 1 base; bases with no gene match: 6. There are 17 residues in the CDR3. CDR3 bases: TGTGCCAGCAGCTTAGTCCCCGGACTAGCGGGAGACTACGAGCAGTACTTC. Translated, it gives CASSLVPGLAGDYEQYF.

The table lists this clonotype with a few counts. The J gene is TRBJ2-2, the V gene TRBV20-1, with 13 nucleotides matching TRBD2. Germline V gene lookup returns CDR1 DFQATT and CDR2 SNEGSKA (reference sequence). The CDR3 consists of 17 residues. Trimming removed 6 bases from V and 7 bases from J; junction bases left unmatched: 14. Written as DNA, the CDR3 is TGCAGTGCGCGGCGGGTAACTAGCGGGAGGGCCGGCGGGGAGCTGTTTTTT. Translating gives CSARRVTSGRAGGELFF.

The V and J genes are TRBV13 and TRBJ2-1; 15 bases match TRBD2. V was pared by 6 bases and J by 3 bases, with 15 bases of the junction left unmatched. The CDR3 spans 20 residues. CDR1 and CDR2 from the germline V gene are PRHDT and FYEKMQ (reference sequence). CDR3 nucleotides: TGTGCCAGCAGAAGGGGACTCGGACTAGCGGGAGGGCGGGTCTACAATGAGCAGTTCTTC. Its protein product is CASRRGLGLAGGRVYNEQFF.

This clonotype was seen at least ten times. The chain links TRBV7-9 to TRBJ2-7, with 9 nucleotides matching TRBD2. V was clipped by 4 bases and J by 2 bases; unmatched bases: 3. CDR3 length: 14 amino acids. Germline-derived CDR1 and CDR2 are SEHNR and FQNEAQ (reference sequence). CDR3: CASSSSGRPYEQYF. DNA of the CDR3: TGTGCCAGCAGCTCGAGCGGGAGGCCCTACGAGCAGTACTTC.

This clonotype was seen ten or more times. The chain has TRBV24-1 and TRBJ2-7; D perhaps matches TRBD1 (6 bases). The V end lost 4 bases, the J end lost 1 base, and 7 bases lay between the germline ends. Looked up from germline, CDR1 is KGHDR and CDR2 is SFDVKD. The length of the CDR3 is 13 residues. CDR3 DNA: TGTGCCACCAGTGAGGGACATTCCTACGAGCAGTACTTC. Its protein is CATSEGHSYEQYF.

Points on this clonotype: A much larger clone sits a single nucleotide away, making a read error possible. The genes are TRBV7-2 and TRBJ2-7; D remains ambiguous. Germline loops: CDR1 SGHTA, CDR2 FQGNSA. V was pared by 3 bases and J by 1 base, with 16 bases between. This CDR3 comprises 16 residues. In DNA, the CDR3 is TGTGCCAGCAGCTTTCTACCGTTGATTGGTTCCTACGAGCAGTACTTC. Encoded protein: CASSFLPLIGSYEQYF.

This clonotype was seen a few times. The chain has TRBV18 and TRBJ2-2; D unresolved. The CDR3 covers 17 residues. The V end was cut by 0 bases, the J end by 3 bases, with 14 bases between. Looked up from germline, CDR1 is KGHSH and CDR2 is LQKENI. CDR3 region: CASSPPGSLQHTGELFF. CDR3 nucleotides: TGTGCCAGCTCACCACCTGGGTCCCTGCAGCACACCGGGGAGCTGTTTTTT.

This clonotype was observed at least ten times. The chain uses TRBV20-1 and TRBJ2-5, with 8 bases that match TRBD1. The CDR3 spans 15 residues. Germline V gives CDR1 DFQATT, CDR2 SNEGSKA (reference sequence). V was clipped by 1 base and J by 4 bases; unmatched bases: 8. CDR3 sequence reads: CSARVGRGPGETQYF. As DNA, the CDR3 is TGCAGTGCTAGAGTTGGCAGGGGGCCTGGAGAGACCCAGTACTTC.

This clonotype was picked up a small number of times. One base away lies a much larger clone, so this may be a sequencing read error. The rearrangement uses TRBV20-1 and TRBJ1-2; unclear D gene. Germline CDR1 DFQATT, CDR2 SNEGSKA (reference sequence). Trimming cost V 0 bases and J 7 bases, with 3 bases left between them. This CDR3 contains 10 residues. The CDR3 region has the DNA TGCAGTGCTAGAGAGGCTGGCTACACCTTC. As protein: CSAREAGYTF.

This clonotype occurred many times. The chain carries TRBV30 and TRBJ2-7; 7 bases are shared with TRBD1. After removal of 7 bases from V and 2 bases from J, the junction contained 5 bases not matched to a gene. Germline lookup yields CDR1 GTSNPN and CDR2 SVGIG (reference sequence). This CDR3 contains 12 residues. The CDR3 DNA follows: TGTGCCTACAGACAGGGTACCTACGAGCAGTACTTC. Translated, it gives CAYRQGTYEQYF.

This chain links TRBV2 with TRBJ1-5; the D gene is possibly TRBD1 (6 bases). The germline V and J ends were trimmed by 4 bases and 0 bases, with 10 bases remaining between them. Germline V gene data show CDR1 as SNHLY and CDR2 as FYNNEI. The CDR3 has 15 residues. CDR3 amino acids: CASSVTGHSNQPQHF. In DNA form, the CDR3 reads TGTGCCAGCAGTGTCACAGGGCATAGCAATCAGCCCCAGCATTTT. The full variable domain, completed using reference TRBV2 and TRBJ1-5, is EPEVTQTPSHQVTQMGQEVILRCVPISNHLYFYWYRQILGQKVEFLVSFYNNEISEKSEIFDDQFSVERPDGSNFTLKIRSTKLEDSAMYFCASSVTGHSNQPQHFGDGTRLSIL.

This clonotype was counted only a few times. The chain employs TRBV9 and TRBJ2-7; TRBD2 matches at 8 bases. The CDR3 extends over 16 amino acids. CDR1 is SGDLS, CDR2 YYNGEE, per germline. The junction had 11 bases not matched to a gene; V was cut back by 4 bases and J by 2 bases. The CDR3 loop reads CASSQSVLADPYEQYF. The CDR3 nucleotides are TGTGCCAGCAGCCAAAGCGTACTAGCGGACCCCTACGAGCAGTACTTC.

This clonotype turned up a few times. This chain joins TRBV6-1 and TRBJ2-7; D remains ambiguous. Per germline, CDR1 MNHNS and CDR2 SASEGT. The CDR3 is 14 amino acids. V lost 2 bases to trimming and J lost 3 bases, with 11 bases between them. CDR3 region: CASSETYWGYEQYF. The CDR3 region has the DNA TGTGCCAGCAGTGAAACTTACTGGGGCTACGAGCAGTACTTC.

This chain links TRBV28 with TRBJ1-5; D perhaps matches TRBD1 (5 bases). Trimming removed 4 bases from V and 8 bases from J, with 15 bases in between. Germline V CDR1 and CDR2: MDHEN, SYDVKM. CDR3 length equals 14 residues. CDR3: CASSWGGEYEPQHF. The CDR3 DNA reads TGTGCCAGCAGTTGGGGGGGAGAATATGAGCCCCAGCATTTT.

This clonotype came up many times. The chain links TRBV12-3 or TRBV12-4 to TRBJ2-3; D tentatively reads TRBD1 or TRBD2 (6 bases each). This CDR3 comprises 19 residues. V gave up 2 bases and J gave up 2 bases, with 23 bases separating them. The CDR3 loop reads CASSLYSVRGQGHTDTQYF. In nucleotides, the CDR3 is TGTGCCAGCAGTTTATACTCTGTCCGGGGGCAGGGCCACACAGATACGCAGTATTTT.

This clonotype was observed a handful of times. J is TRBJ2-1 and V is TRBV4-1, with 9 bases fitting TRBD2. In germline, CDR1 is MGHRA, CDR2 YSYEKL. CDR3 length equals 16 residues. V lost 0 bases and J lost 3; bases outside the gene matches: 3. Written as DNA, the CDR3 is TGCGCCAGCAGCCAAGACCCTAGCGGGAACTACAATGAGCAGTTCTTC. Amino acid sequence: CASSQDPSGNYNEQFF.

This clonotype has ten or more counts. The chain employs TRBV6-1 and TRBJ2-5; no clear D gene. V was trimmed by 3 bases and J by 6 bases, leaving 11 bases between them. Per germline, CDR1 MNHNS and CDR2 SASEGT. This CDR3 comprises 13 residues. The CDR3 region is CASSDLGSKTQYF. CDR3 in DNA: TGTGCCAGCAGTGATTTAGGGTCGAAGACCCAGTACTTC.

The chain uses TRBV5-1 and TRBJ2-3; D not resolved. There are 16 residues in the CDR3. CDR1 and CDR2 from the germline V gene are SGHRS and YFSETQ. The V and J ends lost 4 bases and 2 bases respectively, with 17 bases between them. The CDR3 is CASSRSLRPLTDTQYF. CDR3 in DNA: TGCGCCAGCAGCCGTTCTCTTCGGCCCCTCACAGATACGCAGTATTTT.